One sample yielded the 30 T cell receptor beta chains listed below, sequenced in a study of blood T cells in healthy people across ages. PCR was performed a second time for roughly 7 to 11 cycles using a sample-barcoded 5' primer and a J-beta primer mix. From the 5' RACE reads, TCRdb called clonotypes with MiXCR, one entry per CDR3 protein. The sample yields about 400,000 distinct CDR3 sequences, 50% to 60% seen once. Sequencing was done on a sample of blood. Receptor source: a man aged 55-75 years in good health.

The J gene is TRBJ2-6, the V gene TRBV28; weak D call: TRBD2 (5 bases). V dropped 4 bases and J dropped 0 bases, with 13 bases sitting between them. The germline CDR1 and CDR2 sequences are MDHEN and SYDVKM. This CDR3 is 17 amino acids long. The CDR3 region has the DNA TGTGCCAGCAGTTCCTCTGGAGAGGGCTCTGGGGCCAACGTCCTGACTTTC. As protein: CASSSSGEGSGANVLTF.

In DNA form, the CDR3 reads TGTGCCAGCAGTTTTCAGGACTACAGAGAGACCCAGTACTTC. It specifies CASSFQDYRETQYF. The J gene is TRBJ2-7, the V gene TRBV28, with D perhaps TRBD2 (6 bases). The J call may be mistaken, given a closer DNA end match to TRBJ2-5. Germline V gives CDR1 MDHEN, CDR2 SYDVKM. The CDR3 is 14 residues long.

The V and J genes are TRBV6-2 or TRBV6-3 and TRBJ2-7; D ambiguous. There are 11 residues in the CDR3. V was shortened by 8 bases and J by 1 base, with 6 bases between the two germline ends. CDR1 and CDR2 (germline): MNHEY, SVGEGT. CDR3 in DNA: TGTGCCAGCGGAATTTCCTACGAGCAGTACTTC. Its translation: CASGISYEQYF.

CDR3 in DNA: TGCGGAGGAGCCCTGGGTAACTATGGCTACACCTTC. As protein: CGGALGNYGYTF. The chain carries TRBV29-1 and TRBJ1-2; unclear D gene. This CDR3 contains 12 residues. Germline V lookup: CDR1 SQVTM, CDR2 ANQGSEA.

This CDR3 reads CASSLGGASGHYEQYF. The CDR3 DNA sequence: TGTGCCAGCAGTTTGGGGGGGGCTAGCGGACACTACGAGCAGTACTTC. The chain has TRBV12-3 or TRBV12-4 and TRBJ2-7, with TRBD2 as a possible D gene (7 bases). V lost 3 bases to trimming and J lost 3 bases, with 18 bases between them. The CDR3 runs 16 residues.

This rearrangement joins TRBV9 to TRBJ2-1; D tentatively fits TRBD1 or TRBD2 (5 bases each). The CDR3 is 15 amino acids. V was cut by 0 bases and J by 8 bases, with 15 bases left in between. Germline lookup yields CDR1 SGDLS and CDR2 YYNGEE. DNA for the CDR3: TGTGCCAGCAGCGTAGCCGGGACGCCCGAGGATGAGCAGTTCTTC. Translated, it gives CASSVAGTPEDEQFF. Looking up the rest from reference TRBV9 and TRBJ2-1 gives the full variable domain: DSGVTQTPKHLITATGQRVTLRCSPRSGDLSVYWYQQSLDQGLQFLIQYYNGEERAKGNILERFSAQQFPDLHSELNLSSLELGDSALYFCASSVAGTPEDEQFFGPGTRLTVL.

This chain connects TRBV7-2 to TRBJ2-7; TRBD2 matches at 7 bases. Germline CDR1 reads SGHTA; CDR2 reads FQGNSA. V trimming: 2 bases; J trimming: 2 bases; junction bases outside the gene matches: 3. This CDR3 has 14 residues. The CDR3 DNA follows: TGTGCCAGCAGCTTAAGCGGGGCTGCCTACGAGCAGTACTTC. Its translation is CASSLSGAAYEQYF.

The V gene is TRBV6-7, the J gene TRBJ2-2; D is ambiguous. TRBV6-7 falls under the ORF class, with uncertain function. V shed 1 base and J shed 6 bases, with 18 bases lying between them. The CDR3 length is 17 residues. The CDR3 region is CASSYWYGRILAGELFF. The CDR3, as DNA: TGTGCCAGCAGTTACTGGTACGGACGGATCTTAGCCGGGGAGCTGTTTTTT.

This sequence joins TRBV25-1 and TRBJ2-1; D possibly uses TRBD1 or TRBD2 (5 bases each). V was shortened by 6 bases and J by 10 bases, with 25 bases between the two germline ends. In germline, CDR1 is MGHDK, CDR2 SYGVNS. The CDR3 runs to 16 residues. CDR3 in amino acids: CASRGDLTKGRNEQFF. The DNA of the CDR3 is TGTGCCAGCAGGGGGGACCTCACAAAGGGTCGCAACGAGCAGTTCTTC. Together with reference TRBV25-1 and TRBJ2-1, the CDR3 gives the full variable domain: EADIYQTPRYLVIGTGKKITLECSQTMGHDKMYWYQQDPGMELHLIHYSYGVNSTEKGDLSSESTVSRIRTEHFPLTLESARPSHTSQYLCASRGDLTKGRNEQFFGPGTRLTVL.

This clonotype was counted only a few times. A much bigger clone sits one base away, suggesting this may be a read error. The gene calls are TRBV6-2 or TRBV6-3 and TRBJ1-6, with 8 bases lining up with TRBD1. Germline CDR1 reads MNHEY; CDR2 reads SVGEGT. The CDR3 sequence is 14 residues long. CDR3 DNA: TGTGCCAGCAGCCCAGGGGGCATTAATTCACCCCCCCACTTT. Translating gives CASSPGGINSPPHF.

The V call is TRBV20-1, the J call TRBJ2-7, with D hard to call. V was shortened by 3 bases and J by 3 bases, with 9 bases between the two germline ends. The CDR3 sequence is 12 residues long. Germline CDR1 DFQATT, CDR2 SNEGSKA (reference sequence). CDR3 nucleotide sequence: TGCAGTGCTAGGTCACGGAGCTACGAGCAGTACTTC. Residues: CSARSRSYEQYF.

Ten or more counts support this clonotype. The J gene is TRBJ2-1, the V gene TRBV20-1; the D gene is possibly TRBD2 (5 bases). Trimming took off 3 bases at V and 5 bases at J, with 14 bases between the two ends. CDR3 length: 14 residues. Germline CDR1 and CDR2: DFQATT and SNEGSKA (reference sequence). The CDR3 reads CSASWEIGDNEQFF. Here the CDR3 DNA reads TGCAGTGCTAGTTGGGAGATTGGGGACAATGAGCAGTTCTTC.

This clonotype was seen ten or more times. This chain joins TRBV28 and TRBJ2-1; D not resolved. The length of the CDR3 is 11 residues. The germline V gene has CDR1 MDHEN and CDR2 SYDVKM. With 4 bases removed from V and 10 bases from J, the gap between germline ends came to 8 bases. The CDR3 protein is CASSSPSEQFF. The CDR3 DNA is TGTGCCAGCAGTTCCCCCAGCGAGCAGTTCTTC.

This sequence joins TRBV3-1 and TRBJ2-1; maybe TRBD1 (5 bases). The CDR3 is 14 residues long. Germline values: CDR1 LGHDT, CDR2 YNNKEL (reference sequence). Trimming took 0 bases from V and 4 from J, leaving 7 bases between them. The CDR3 region is CASSQEGRYNEQFF. CDR3 nucleotides: TGTGCCAGCAGCCAAGAGGGGCGGTACAATGAGCAGTTCTTC.

The chain recombines TRBV29-1 with TRBJ2-2, with 7 nucleotides matching TRBD2. V gave up 1 base and J gave up 7 bases; unmatched junction bases: 12. The CDR3 is 16 residues long. Germline CDR1 reads SQVTM; CDR2 reads ANQGSEA. CDR3: CSVEGFGAGVNGELFF. The CDR3 DNA is TGCAGCGTTGAAGGATTCGGGGCGGGAGTCAACGGGGAGCTGTTTTTT.

Turning to this clonotype: A junction boundary mismatches the germline segment, possibly from a read error. The J gene is TRBJ1-2, the V gene TRBV6-5, with 8 nucleotides matching TRBD1. The germline CDR1 and CDR2 sequences are MNHEY and SVGAGI. This CDR3 region has 15 residues. Here the CDR3 DNA reads TGCGCCAGCAGCCGGACAGGGACAGGCTTCTATGGCTACACCTTC. This codes for CASSRTGTGFYGYTF.

The chain employs TRBV28 and TRBJ1-1; D is unclear. Trimming shortened V by 8 bases and J by 1 base, and 8 bases separated the two germline ends. Per the germline V gene, CDR1 is MDHEN and CDR2 is SYDVKM. The CDR3 has 12 residues. For the CDR3, the DNA is TGTGCCAGCCGCCCACCGAACACTGAAGCTTTCTTT. The encoded protein is CASRPPNTEAFF.

As to this clonotype: Since a much larger clone is just one base distant, this may be a read error. The V gene is TRBV20-1, the J gene TRBJ2-7, with D possibly being TRBD2 (6 bases). The CDR3 runs 13 residues. V was trimmed by 6 bases and J by 7 bases, leaving 19 bases between them. Germline V gives CDR1 DFQATT, CDR2 SNEGSKA (reference sequence). The CDR3 spells CSASHWGENEQYF. The CDR3 bases are TGCAGTGCCTCACATTGGGGGGAAAATGAGCAGTACTTC.

This clonotype turned up a few times. V and J are TRBV29-1 and TRBJ2-4; D may be TRBD2 (5 bases). The J call is in doubt because the DNA end fits TRBJ2-7 better. The CDR3 covers 11 residues. Germline V gene data show CDR1 as SQVTM and CDR2 as ANQGSEA. The CDR3 here is CSVGDISEQYF. For the CDR3, the DNA is TGCAGCGTCGGGGATATCTCCGAGCAGTACTTC.

The sample holds a few counts of this clonotype. A junction boundary mismatches the germline segment, possibly from a read error. CDR3 residues: CSARERDTGRYF. DNA of the CDR3: TGCAGTGCGAGAGAAAGGGACACCGGTCGGTACTTC. The rearrangement joins TRBV20-1 to TRBJ2-7; perhaps TRBD1 as D (6 bases). Germline V gene data show CDR1 as DFQATT and CDR2 as SNEGSKA (reference sequence). The CDR3 sequence is 12 residues long.

The chain is built from TRBV5-1 and TRBJ2-6; D is unclear. Trimming took 6 bases from V and 0 from J, leaving 10 bases between them. This CDR3 has 15 residues. Looked up from germline, CDR1 is SGHRS and CDR2 is YFSETQ. CDR3 bases: TGCGCCAGCAACGCTCCCGGCTCTGGGGCCAACGTCCTGACTTTC. Translated: CASNAPGSGANVLTF. Looking up the rest from reference TRBV5-1 and TRBJ2-6 gives the full variable domain: KAGVTQTPRYLIKTRGQQVTLSCSPISGHRSVSWYQQTPGQGLQFLFEYFSETQRNKGNFPGRFSGRQFSNSRSEMNVSTLELGDSALYLCASNAPGSGANVLTFGAGSRLTVL.

This clonotype was counted a few times. This clone may be a read error of a much larger clone one base away. This sequence joins TRBV5-8 and TRBJ2-1; 9 positions match TRBD2. Per germline, CDR1 SGHTS and CDR2 YDEGEE. The CDR3 sequence is 15 residues long. V lost 4 bases and J lost 6; bases outside the gene matches: 8. The CDR3 coding sequence is TGTGCCAGCAGCGAGGGACTAGCCACCTGCAATGAGCAGTTCTTC. It translates to CASSEGLATCNEQFF.

The table lists this clonotype with a few counts. This chain uses TRBV7-2 with TRBJ1-2; D perhaps matches TRBD1 (5 bases). V lost 5 bases and J 3 bases, leaving 13 bases between the germline ends. From germline, CDR1 is SGHTA and CDR2 FQGNSA. The CDR3 sequence is 14 residues long. CDR3 region: CASSLHGTDYGYTF. CDR3 nucleotide sequence: TGTGCCAGCAGCCTTCACGGGACGGACTATGGCTACACCTTC.

The CDR3 loop reads CASSQDRGTSSYNEQFF. The DNA of the CDR3 is TGCGCCAGCAGCCAAGATCGCGGGACTAGCTCCTACAATGAGCAGTTCTTC. The chain has TRBV4-3 and TRBJ2-1; 8 bases agree with TRBD2. CDR1 LGHNA and CDR2 YSLEER come from the germline V gene. V trimming: 0 bases; J trimming: 0 bases; junction bases outside the gene matches: 4. The CDR3 consists of 17 residues.

This sequence joins TRBV7-9 and TRBJ2-7, with 11 bases identical to TRBD2. Germline trimming cut 2 bases from V and 4 bases from J; bases unmatched to any gene: 7. The CDR3 spans 16 residues. Germline V gene lookup returns CDR1 SEHNR and CDR2 FQNEAQ (reference sequence). The CDR3 here is CASSLRSLAGGYEQYF. The CDR3, as DNA: TGTGCCAGCAGCTTAAGATCCCTAGCGGGAGGATACGAGCAGTACTTC.

The genes are TRBV7-9 and TRBJ1-1; TRBD1 matches at 7 bases. CDR3 length equals 14 residues. The germline V gene has CDR1 SEHNR and CDR2 FQNEAQ (reference sequence). V was pared by 4 bases and J by 3 bases, with 5 bases of the junction left unmatched. The CDR3 protein is CASSWQGGHTEAFF. The CDR3 DNA reads as TGTGCCAGCAGCTGGCAGGGGGGGCACACTGAAGCTTTCTTT.

The chain has TRBV4-3 and TRBJ2-3, with a possible D match to TRBD2 (6 bases). The CDR3 contains 12 residues. Germline V lookup: CDR1 LGHNA, CDR2 YSLEER. Trimming took off 5 bases at V and 11 bases at J, with 14 bases between the two ends. The CDR3 protein is CASSAGSGRQYF. In nucleotides, the CDR3 is TGCGCCAGCAGCGCCGGTTCCGGGAGGCAGTATTTT.

The J gene is TRBJ2-7, the V gene TRBV20-1; 9 bases map to TRBD1. This CDR3 is built from 14 residues. V was pared by 5 bases and J by 6 bases, with 11 bases of the junction left unmatched. Germline V lookup: CDR1 DFQATT, CDR2 SNEGSKA (reference sequence). The CDR3 coding sequence is TGCAGTGCTGACGGGGGACAGGGTATAAGCGAGCAGTACTTC. Translation: CSADGGQGISEQYF.

This clonotype was seen a single time. The rearrangement joins TRBV20-1 to TRBJ2-3, with D unclear. V lost 2 bases and J 2 bases, leaving 5 bases between the germline ends. CDR1 and CDR2 (germline): DFQATT, SNEGSKA (reference sequence). The CDR3 covers 12 residues. CDR3 DNA: TGCAGTGCTAGAAAATCCACAGATACGCAGTATTTT. This sequence encodes CSARKSTDTQYF.

This clonotype has just a few counts. This chain links TRBV29-1 with TRBJ1-4; D might be TRBD1 (5 bases). V was clipped by 4 bases and J by 4 bases, with 13 bases between them. The CDR3 covers 14 residues. Germline values: CDR1 SQVTM, CDR2 ANQGSEA. The CDR3 nucleotides read TGCAGCGTTGGGGGCCCAGGAAATAATGAAAAACTGTTTTTT. Translated: CSVGGPGNNEKLFF.